This entry is about one TCR beta chain. Its cognate antigen is unknown. The data were taken from a study of T-cell memory formation after mild COVID-19. Study-wide results and limits: Second-wave clones peaking on day 37 lacked confirmed SARS-CoV-2 specificity.

TCRdb ran MiXCR on the 5' RACE reads and lists one entry per CDR3 protein. This table has roughly 350,000 distinct CDR3 sequences, over 25% appearing once. Sequencing was done on a sample of PBMCs or a T cell subset sorted from them (not recorded which). This TCR was sampled from an adult woman who had mild COVID-19 (a few samples of this study predate the infection). Cell type and time point are not known.

This CDR3 is CASSLMGLSTGELFF. CDR3 nucleotide sequence: TGTGCCAGCAGCTTAATGGGACTCAGCACCGGGGAGCTGTTTTTT. V is TRBV7-9 and J is TRBJ2-2, with D perhaps TRBD2 (6 bases). The length of the CDR3 is 15 residues. Trimming removed 2 bases at V and 4 bases at J, with 11 bases between. Germline V gene data show CDR1 as SEHNR and CDR2 as FQNEAQ (reference sequence).